The clone carrying this T cell receptor (beta chain) has a handful of counts. What it recognizes is unknown. This entry comes from a study of graft-versus-host responses after intestinal transplantation. Study-wide context: Recipients had multivisceral, liver-intestinal, or isolated intestinal transplants. Study findings and constraints: Researchers found peak circulating GvH clone levels linked to early post-transplant HvG declines. Marrow from the recipient contained GvH clones, some of which had appeared first in ileum or blood. Allografts of patients with graft-donor T cell macrochimerism showed high graft-versus-host to host-versus-graft clone ratios.

V shed 4 bases, J shed 3 bases, and the junction held 4 bases outside the gene matches. This CDR3 contains 14 residues. Germline values: CDR1 SGHNT, CDR2 YYREEE (reference sequence). Sequencing used immunoSEQ multiplex PCR; TCRdb keeps in-frame clones, though not all of them. The table includes roughly 27,000 clones, less than 85% detected once. The V call is TRBV5-4, the J call TRBJ2-5; 9 positions match TRBD2. The receptor was derived from a human patient who received an intestinal transplant, so some T cells may come from the graft donor. The sequenced sample was PBMCs, obtained about 28 days after intestinal transplant. The CDR3 nucleotides are TGTGCCAGCAGCCCGGGACTAGCTGAAGAGACCCAGTACTTC. Amino acid sequence: CASSPGLAEETQYF.